This T cell receptor (beta chain) was observed in a study of blood T cell dynamics during melanoma immunotherapy. The V end lost 5 bases, the J end lost 8 bases, and 15 bases lay between the germline ends. CDR3 length equals 13 residues. Germline lookup yields CDR1 ENHRY and CDR2 SYGVKD. Every bulk PBMC sample received the same 350 ng of DNA. Using immunoSEQ multiplex PCR, the repertoire was profiled, and TCRdb retains in-frame clones only, with some absent. The sample consists of approximately 7,000 clones, around 81% of them appearing once. Time point indicated: pre-treatment baseline. One draw preceded checkpoint blockade; another followed its first cycle at week 3. The sample holds a few counts of this clone.

V gene TRBV10-3 combines with J gene TRBJ1-2, with D possibly TRBD1 on 6 matching bases. The TCR originated in a human donor with melanoma. Sequencing used blood, obtained from a patient treated with checkpoint blockade. The CDR3 coding sequence is TGTGCCATCAGTCAGGAGGACAGTAGCGGCTACACCTTC. Protein sequence: CAISQEDSSGYTF.